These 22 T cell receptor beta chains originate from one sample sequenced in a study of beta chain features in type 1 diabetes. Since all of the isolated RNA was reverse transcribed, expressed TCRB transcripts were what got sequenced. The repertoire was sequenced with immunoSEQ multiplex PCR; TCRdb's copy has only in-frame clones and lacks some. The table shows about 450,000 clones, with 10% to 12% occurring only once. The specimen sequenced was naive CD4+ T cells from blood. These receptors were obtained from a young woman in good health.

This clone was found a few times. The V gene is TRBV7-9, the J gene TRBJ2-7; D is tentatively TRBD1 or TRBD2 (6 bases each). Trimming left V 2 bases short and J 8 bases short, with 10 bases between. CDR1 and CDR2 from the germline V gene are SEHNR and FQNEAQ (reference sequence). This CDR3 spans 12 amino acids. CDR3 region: CASSLRGGKQYV. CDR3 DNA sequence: TGTGCCAGCAGCTTAAGAGGGGGGAAGCAGTACGTC.

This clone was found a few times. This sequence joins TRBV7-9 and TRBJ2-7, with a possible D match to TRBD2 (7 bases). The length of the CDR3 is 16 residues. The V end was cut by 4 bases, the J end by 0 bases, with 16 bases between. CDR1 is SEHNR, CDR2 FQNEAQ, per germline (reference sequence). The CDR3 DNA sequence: TGTGCCAGCAGCTCCCCCCGGGGGGCGCCCTCCTACGAGCAGTACTTC. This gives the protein CASSSPRGAPSYEQYF.

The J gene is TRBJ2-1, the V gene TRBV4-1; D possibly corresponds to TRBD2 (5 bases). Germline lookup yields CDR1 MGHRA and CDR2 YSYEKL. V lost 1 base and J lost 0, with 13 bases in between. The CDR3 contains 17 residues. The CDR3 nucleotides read TGCGCCAGCAGCCAAGCCCCAGGTACTAGCTCCTACAATGAGCAGTTCTTC. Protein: CASSQAPGTSSYNEQFF.

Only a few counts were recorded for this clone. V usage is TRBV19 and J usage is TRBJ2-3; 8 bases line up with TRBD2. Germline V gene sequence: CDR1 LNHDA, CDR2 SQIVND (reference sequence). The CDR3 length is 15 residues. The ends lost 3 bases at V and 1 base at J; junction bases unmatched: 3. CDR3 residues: CASSIGLAGTDTQYF. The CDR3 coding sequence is TGTGCCAGTAGTATTGGACTAGCCGGCACAGATACGCAGTATTTT. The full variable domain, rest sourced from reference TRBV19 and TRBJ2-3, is DGGITQSPKYLFRKEGQNVTLSCEQNLNHDAMYWYRQDPGQGLRLIYYSQIVNDFQKGDIAEGYSVSREKKESFPLTVTSAQKNPTAFYLCASSIGLAGTDTQYFGPGTRLTVL.

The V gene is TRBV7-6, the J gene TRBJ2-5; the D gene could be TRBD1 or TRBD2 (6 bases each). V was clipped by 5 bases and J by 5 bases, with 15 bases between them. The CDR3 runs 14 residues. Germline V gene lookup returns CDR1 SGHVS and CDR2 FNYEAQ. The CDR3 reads CASSQIGGLETQYF. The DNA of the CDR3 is TGTGCCAGCAGCCAGATAGGGGGGCTGGAGACCCAGTACTTC.

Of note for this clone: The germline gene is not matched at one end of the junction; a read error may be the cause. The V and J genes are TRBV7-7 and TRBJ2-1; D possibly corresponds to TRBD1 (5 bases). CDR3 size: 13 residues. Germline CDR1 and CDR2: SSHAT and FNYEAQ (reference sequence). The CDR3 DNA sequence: TGTGCTAGCAGCTTAGGAGTGGGGCATGAGCAGTTCTTC. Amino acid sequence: CASSLGVGHEQFF.

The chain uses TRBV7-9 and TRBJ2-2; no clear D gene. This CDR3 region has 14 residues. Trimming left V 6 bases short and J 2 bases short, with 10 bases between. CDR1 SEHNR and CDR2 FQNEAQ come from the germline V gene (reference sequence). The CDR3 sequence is CASRKATNTGELFF. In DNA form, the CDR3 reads TGTGCCAGCAGAAAGGCAACTAACACCGGGGAGCTGTTTTTT.

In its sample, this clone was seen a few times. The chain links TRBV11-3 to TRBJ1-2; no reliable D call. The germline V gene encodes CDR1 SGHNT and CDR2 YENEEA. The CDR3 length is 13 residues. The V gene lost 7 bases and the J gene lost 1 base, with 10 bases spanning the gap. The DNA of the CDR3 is TGTGCCAGCATGCCAGAGAATAACTATGGCTACACCTTC. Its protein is CASMPENNYGYTF.

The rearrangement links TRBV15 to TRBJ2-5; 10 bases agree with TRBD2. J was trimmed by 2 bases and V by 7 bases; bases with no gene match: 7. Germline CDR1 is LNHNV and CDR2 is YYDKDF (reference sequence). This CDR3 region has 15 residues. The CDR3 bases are TGTGCCACCACCACCAGGACTAGCGGACAAGAGACCCAGTACTTC. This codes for CATTTRTSGQETQYF.

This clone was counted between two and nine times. CDR3 protein: CASSLYVSGELFF. The CDR3 DNA follows: TGTGCCAGCAGCTTATACGTATCCGGGGAGCTGTTTTTT. The chain couples TRBV7-9 to TRBJ2-2; D remains ambiguous. The V gene lost 2 bases and the J gene lost 6 bases, with 7 bases spanning the gap. Germline V gene data show CDR1 as SEHNR and CDR2 as FQNEAQ (reference sequence). The CDR3 is made up of 13 amino acids.

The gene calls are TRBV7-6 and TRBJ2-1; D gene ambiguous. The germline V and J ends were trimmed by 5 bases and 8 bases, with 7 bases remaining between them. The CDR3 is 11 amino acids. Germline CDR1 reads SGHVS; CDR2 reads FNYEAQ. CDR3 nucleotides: TGTGCCAGCAGCCGTATGGATGAGCAGTTCTTC. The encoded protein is CASSRMDEQFF.

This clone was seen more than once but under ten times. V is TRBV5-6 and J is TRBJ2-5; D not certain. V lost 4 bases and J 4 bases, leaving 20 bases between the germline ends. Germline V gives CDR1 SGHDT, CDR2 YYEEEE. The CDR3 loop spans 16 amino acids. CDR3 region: CASSLLAGWKVETQYF. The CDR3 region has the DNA TGTGCCAGCAGCCTCCTGGCAGGTTGGAAGGTAGAGACCCAGTACTTC.

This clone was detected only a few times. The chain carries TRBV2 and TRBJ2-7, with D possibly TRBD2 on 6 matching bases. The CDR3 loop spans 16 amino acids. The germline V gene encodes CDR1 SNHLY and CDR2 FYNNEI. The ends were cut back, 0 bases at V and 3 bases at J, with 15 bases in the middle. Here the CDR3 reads CASSEAPPGLSYEQYF. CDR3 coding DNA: TGTGCCAGCAGTGAAGCGCCACCGGGACTGAGCTACGAGCAGTACTTC.

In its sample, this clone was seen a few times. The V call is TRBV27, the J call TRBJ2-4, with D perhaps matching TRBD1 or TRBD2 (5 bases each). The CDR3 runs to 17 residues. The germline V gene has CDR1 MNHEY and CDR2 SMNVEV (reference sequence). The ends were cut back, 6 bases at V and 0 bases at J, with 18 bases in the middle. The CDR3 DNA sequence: TGTGCCAGCAGCTGGGGCCGGGAAAATCTAGCCAAAAACATTCAGTACTTC. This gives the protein CASSWGRENLAKNIQYF.

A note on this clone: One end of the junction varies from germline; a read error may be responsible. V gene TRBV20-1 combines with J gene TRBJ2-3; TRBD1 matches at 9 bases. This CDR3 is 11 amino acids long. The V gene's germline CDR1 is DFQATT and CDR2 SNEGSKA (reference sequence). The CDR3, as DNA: TGCAGTGCTGGCCCGGGGACAGGGCGAACTTTT. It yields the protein CSAGPGTGRTF.

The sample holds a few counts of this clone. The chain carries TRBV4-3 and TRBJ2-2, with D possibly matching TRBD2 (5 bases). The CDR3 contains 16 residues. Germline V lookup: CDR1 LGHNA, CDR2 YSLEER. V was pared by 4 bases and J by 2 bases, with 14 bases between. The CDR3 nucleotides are TGCGCCAGCAGCCCCCGCCGTGGAGGAAACACCGGGGAGCTGTTTTTT. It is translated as CASSPRRGGNTGELFF.

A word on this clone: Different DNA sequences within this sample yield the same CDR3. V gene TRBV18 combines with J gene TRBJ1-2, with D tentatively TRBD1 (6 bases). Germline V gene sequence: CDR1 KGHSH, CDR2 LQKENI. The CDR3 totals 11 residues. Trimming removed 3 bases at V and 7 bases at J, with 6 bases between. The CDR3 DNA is TGTGCCAGCTCACCGGGGGCTGGCTACACCTTC. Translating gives CASSPGAGYTF.

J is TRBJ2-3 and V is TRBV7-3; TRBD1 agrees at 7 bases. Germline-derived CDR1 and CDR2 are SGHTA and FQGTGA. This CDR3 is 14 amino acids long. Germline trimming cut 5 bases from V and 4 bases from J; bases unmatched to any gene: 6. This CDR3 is CASSLNRGPDTQYF. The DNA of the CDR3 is TGTGCCAGCAGCCTAAACAGGGGCCCAGATACGCAGTATTTT.

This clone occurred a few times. The CDR3 DNA reads TGTGCCAGCAGCTCCGGGACTTACGACACAGATACGCAGTATTTT. Protein sequence: CASSSGTYDTDTQYF. The chain carries TRBV7-9 and TRBJ2-3, with TRBD2 as a possible D gene (6 bases). The CDR3 consists of 15 residues. CDR1 and CDR2 (germline): SEHNR, FQNEAQ (reference sequence). Trimming stripped 4 bases from V and 2 bases from J, with 13 bases between.

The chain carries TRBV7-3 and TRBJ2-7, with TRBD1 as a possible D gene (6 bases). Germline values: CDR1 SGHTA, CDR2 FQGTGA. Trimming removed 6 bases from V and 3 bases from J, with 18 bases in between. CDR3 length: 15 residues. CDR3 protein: CASSQDRERCYEQYV. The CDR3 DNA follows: TGTGCCAGCAGTCAGGACAGAGAGAGGTGCTACGAGCAGTACGTC.

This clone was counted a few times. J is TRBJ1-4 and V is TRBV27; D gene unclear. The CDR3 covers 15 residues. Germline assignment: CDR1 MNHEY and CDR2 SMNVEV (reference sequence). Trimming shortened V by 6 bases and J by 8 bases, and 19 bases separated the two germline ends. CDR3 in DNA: TGTGCCAGCAGGAAGGGTTACTTTAACAACGAAAAACTGTTTTTT. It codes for CASRKGYFNNEKLFF.

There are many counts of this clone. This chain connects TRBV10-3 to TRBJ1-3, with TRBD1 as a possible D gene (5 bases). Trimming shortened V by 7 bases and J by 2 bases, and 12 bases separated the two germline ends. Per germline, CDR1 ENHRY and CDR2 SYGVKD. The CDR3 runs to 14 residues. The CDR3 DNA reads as TGTGCCATCAAAGCCAGGGCCACTGGAAACACCATATATTTT. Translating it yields CAIKARATGNTIYF.